The 13 T cell receptor beta chains below come from one sample, sequenced in a study of T cells after yellow fever vaccination (dated by TCRdb to between 2019 and 2020). The protocol used for the library was 5' RACE. Instrument on record: Illumina HiSeq 2500. Starting from the raw public reads, TCRdb applied fastp trimming at Q25, assembled clones with MiXCR and retained in-frame beta chains. Every distinct CDR3 protein forms one entry, paired with its most common genes and DNA. The sample data list about 110,000 distinct CDR3 sequences, and 7.5% to 9.5% of these were observed just once. The ten largest clonotypes hold less than 30% of the sample. The treatment or condition label corresponds to: live attenuated yellow fever vaccine strain. The sample consisted of CD8+ T cells sorted from PBMCs, taken 45 days after the yellow fever booster vaccination. These receptors were taken from a man aged 30 to 39 who received the YFV17D yellow fever vaccine.

This clonotype came up a few times. The chain carries TRBV1 and TRBJ2-3. TRBV1 is a known pseudogene. The CDR3 is 10 residues long. The CDR3, as DNA: TGCACCAGCAGAGGAGATACGCAGTATTTT. Translation gives CTSRGDTQYF.

This clonotype appeared a few times. The chain links TRBV2 to TRBJ2-2, with 8 bases aligning to TRBD1. In germline, CDR1 is SNHLY, CDR2 FYNNEI. V lost 3 bases, J lost 6 bases, and 9 bases stayed unmatched. CDR3 length equals 16 residues. The chain's CDR3 is CASSDGQGAHSGELFF. Here the CDR3 DNA reads TGTGCCAGCAGTGATGGGCAGGGGGCGCATTCCGGGGAGCTGTTTTTT.

This clonotype was observed at least ten times. V gene TRBV24-1 combines with J gene TRBJ1-2; TRBD1 is a possible D gene (5 bases). With 2 bases removed from V and 7 bases from J, the gap between germline ends came to 13 bases. The CDR3 contains 14 residues. Per the germline V gene, CDR1 is KGHDR and CDR2 is SFDVKD. For the CDR3, the DNA is TGTGCCACCAGTGATTCCACAGGCTCGGCTGGCTACACCTTC. Translated, it gives CATSDSTGSAGYTF.

At least ten counts were recorded for this clonotype. This chain uses TRBV28 with TRBJ2-1; D unclear. The germline V and J ends were trimmed by 1 base and 1 base, with 8 bases remaining between them. The germline V gene encodes CDR1 MDHEN and CDR2 SYDVKM. CDR3 length equals 15 residues. This CDR3 reads CASSLLVVSYNEQFF. The CDR3 DNA follows: TGTGCCAGCAGTTTATTGGTTGTGTCCTACAATGAGCAGTTCTTC.

This clonotype has at least ten counts. The V and J genes are TRBV24-1 and TRBJ2-5; no reliable D call. CDR1 and CDR2 from the germline V gene are KGHDR and SFDVKD. Trimming cost V 5 bases and J 3 bases, with 9 bases left between them. This CDR3 contains 13 residues. CDR3 loop: CATSGAGKETQYF. The CDR3 nucleotides are TGTGCCACCAGTGGGGCCGGCAAAGAGACCCAGTACTTC.

This clonotype has ten or more counts. This chain uses TRBV7-3 with TRBJ2-1, with D possibly being TRBD2 (7 bases). Between the trimmed V and J ends, which lost 5 bases and 5 bases, there was a span of 10 bases. Per germline, CDR1 SGHTA and CDR2 FQGTGA. This CDR3 has 13 residues. The CDR3 DNA sequence: TGTGCCAGCAGCCCGGGGGGCAACAATGAGCAGTTCTTC. Translation gives CASSPGGNNEQFF.

This clonotype showed up many times. J is TRBJ1-2 and V is TRBV29-1; D remains unclear. From germline, CDR1 is SQVTM and CDR2 ANQGSEA. Trimming shortened V by 6 bases and J by 4 bases, and 9 bases separated the two germline ends. The CDR3 spans 11 residues. The CDR3 nucleotides are TGCAGCGTCGAAAGCGCCTATGGCTACACCTTC. Translation gives CSVESAYGYTF.

This clonotype was seen repeatedly, ten times or more. The rearrangement links TRBV29-1 to TRBJ2-2; 7 nucleotides line up with TRBD2. The trim removed 6 bases at V and 2 bases at J, leaving 6 bases unmatched. The length of the CDR3 is 14 residues. Germline CDR1 and CDR2: SQVTM and ANQGSEA. The CDR3 nucleotides read TGCAGCGTCGACTCTAGCGGCAACACCGGGGAGCTGTTTTTT. It encodes CSVDSSGNTGELFF.

At least ten counts were recorded for this clonotype. The chain couples TRBV7-2 to TRBJ1-2; weak D call: TRBD1 (6 bases). CDR3 length equals 17 residues. Per the germline V gene, CDR1 is SGHTA and CDR2 is FQGNSA. With 6 bases removed from V and 1 base from J, the gap between germline ends came to 21 bases. CDR3 coding DNA: TGTGCCAGCAGACTAATGGGGGGCCGATCCGATAACTATGGCTACACCTTC. This codes for CASRLMGGRSDNYGYTF.

The table lists this clonotype with many counts. The V gene is TRBV29-1, the J gene TRBJ2-3; D perhaps matches TRBD2 (5 bases). The CDR3 totals 13 residues. The V end was cut by 4 bases, the J end by 4 bases, with 12 bases between. Germline CDR1 and CDR2: SQVTM and ANQGSEA. This chain's CDR3 is CSVVGRRADTQYF. CDR3 DNA: TGCAGCGTTGTCGGCCGGCGGGCAGATACGCAGTATTTT.

This clonotype is labeled medium-sized (0.01 to 0.1%). The V gene is TRBV30, the J gene TRBJ2-2; D is perhaps TRBD2 (7 bases). This CDR3 is 15 amino acids long. Trimming pared 5 bases from V and 0 bases from J, leaving 13 bases between. The germline CDR1 and CDR2 sequences are GTSNPN and SVGIG (reference sequence). CDR3 amino acids: CAWGGAHANTGELFF. CDR3 sequence (DNA): TGTGCCTGGGGGGGGGCTCACGCGAACACCGGGGAGCTGTTTTTT.

There are many counts of this clonotype. The chain links TRBV11-2 to TRBJ2-3, with D unresolved. The CDR3 loop spans 12 amino acids. Between the trimmed V and J ends, which lost 4 bases and 8 bases, there was a span of 10 bases. The germline gives CDR1 SGHAT, CDR2 FQNNGV. CDR3 sequence reads: CASSWNPGTQYF. DNA for the CDR3: TGTGCCAGCAGCTGGAACCCGGGTACGCAGTATTTT.

This clonotype was picked up many times. The genes are TRBV6-5 and TRBJ2-7, with TRBD2 identical over 12 bases. This CDR3 region has 14 residues. Trimming cost V 4 bases and J 6 bases; bases outside gene matches: 4. The germline CDR1 and CDR2 sequences are MNHEY and SVGAGI. The CDR3 DNA is TGTGCCAGCAGTTTGACTAGCGGGAGTGTCGAGCAGTACTTC. Encoded protein: CASSLTSGSVEQYF.